Shown below are 29 T cell receptor beta chains from a single sample sequenced in a study of blood T cell repertoires in COVID-19. Only in-frame clones appear in the TCRdb table, and some are missing; sequencing was by immunoSEQ multiplex PCR. The table shows about 240,000 clones, with 86% occurring only once. The sequencing sample was made of peripheral blood. The receptor source for this set is a man of 80 years or more with acute or convalescent COVID-19.

This clone came up a few times. The rearrangement joins TRBV4-1 to TRBJ2-7; D may be TRBD2 (6 bases). The CDR3 runs 14 residues. CDR1 and CDR2 (germline): MGHRA, YSYEKL. V was trimmed by 4 bases and J by 0 bases, leaving 10 bases between them. The CDR3 nucleotides read TGCGCCAGCAGCCTGGGGGGTAGCTCCTACGAGCAGTACTTC. It codes for CASSLGGSSYEQYF.

This chain uses TRBV7-2 with TRBJ2-5; TRBD1 matches at 7 bases. The CDR3 runs to 13 residues. Trimming cost V 5 bases and J 5 bases; bases outside gene matches: 5. Germline values: CDR1 SGHTA, CDR2 FQGNSA. The CDR3 loop reads CASSTDRVETQYF. The DNA of the CDR3 is TGTGCCAGCAGCACCGACAGGGTGGAGACCCAGTACTTC.

In its sample, this clone was seen a few times. The V gene is TRBV28, the J gene TRBJ1-5; D perhaps matches TRBD1 (6 bases). Germline CDR1 and CDR2: MDHEN and SYDVKM. This CDR3 comprises 12 residues. Trimming took off 7 bases at V and 7 bases at J, with 11 bases between the two ends. The CDR3 nucleotides read TGTGCCAGCAACTCAGGGGTCCAGCCCCAGCATTTT. Protein: CASNSGVQPQHF.

The chain employs TRBV5-8 and TRBJ2-7; possible D gene TRBD1, 6 bases. This CDR3 region has 13 residues. The V and J ends lost 4 bases and 2 bases respectively, with 10 bases between them. Germline-derived CDR1 and CDR2 are SGHTS and YDEGEE. DNA of the CDR3: TGTGCCAGCAGCCGCCGGGACACCTACGAGCAGTACTTC. This gives the protein CASSRRDTYEQYF.

The CDR3 spells CASRLAGTSGSNEQYF. The DNA for the CDR3 is TGTGCAAGTCGCTTAGCAGGGACTAGCGGGAGTAACGAGCAGTACTTC. The chain employs TRBV12-2 and TRBJ2-7; the table's D call, TRBD2, was not checked against the DNA. TRBV12-2 is given as a pseudogene. The CDR3 length is 16 residues.

V and J are TRBV6-1 and TRBJ1-1; 8 bases map to TRBD1. V was pared by 0 bases and J by 4 bases, with 7 bases of the junction left unmatched. The CDR3 consists of 16 residues. The germline V gene has CDR1 MNHNS and CDR2 SASEGT. CDR3 in DNA: TGTGCCAGCAGTGAAGCGCTCCAGGGGGCGACCACTGAAGCTTTCTTT. Protein sequence: CASSEALQGATTEAFF.

V gene TRBV28 combines with J gene TRBJ2-7, with D perhaps matching TRBD2 (5 bases). V shed 7 bases and J shed 0 bases, with 16 bases lying between them. The CDR3 has 15 residues. The germline V gene encodes CDR1 MDHEN and CDR2 SYDVKM. The CDR3 sequence is CASTTRAGYSYEQYF. The CDR3 nucleotides are TGTGCCAGCACCACGAGGGCAGGCTACTCCTACGAGCAGTACTTC.

The chain carries TRBV20-1 and TRBJ1-2; tentative D call: TRBD1 (6 bases). The CDR3 sequence is 15 residues long. CDR1 and CDR2 from the germline V gene are DFQATT and SNEGSKA (reference sequence). Trimming took 3 bases from V and 1 from J, leaving 15 bases between them. The CDR3 sequence is CSASYRVVGNYGYTF. The CDR3 nucleotides read TGCAGTGCTAGTTACAGGGTGGTGGGTAACTATGGCTACACCTTC.

The V gene is TRBV14, the J gene TRBJ2-7; 9 bases are shared with TRBD1. With V trimmed by 1 base and J by 6 bases, 7 bases remained unmatched. The CDR3 is 15 amino acids. Germline assignment: CDR1 SGHDN and CDR2 FVKESK. The DNA of the CDR3 is TGTGCCAGCAGCCAAGGGGGGACAGGGTTCTCCGAGCAGTACTTC. This sequence encodes CASSQGGTGFSEQYF.

The chain is built from TRBV11-2 and TRBJ2-1, with TRBD2 matching 11 bases. The CDR3 has 17 amino acids. With V trimmed by 5 bases and J by 2 bases, 8 bases remained unmatched. CDR1 is SGHAT, CDR2 FQNNGV, per germline. The CDR3 DNA follows: TGTGCCAGCAGCCTTCGACTAGCGGGAAGGGCCTACAATGAGCAGTTCTTC. This codes for CASSLRLAGRAYNEQFF.

The genes are TRBV9 and TRBJ2-7; TRBD2 aligns across 8 bases. V lost 0 bases to trimming and J lost 3 bases; unmatched junction nucleotides: 5. Germline CDR1 reads SGDLS; CDR2 reads YYNGEE. The CDR3 has 15 amino acids. CDR3 nucleotide sequence: TGTGCCAGCAGCGTAGGAGCGGGGGCAAACTACGAGCAGTACTTC. It yields the protein CASSVGAGANYEQYF.

This chain links TRBV11-2 with TRBJ1-2; 7 nucleotides line up with TRBD1. After removal of 5 bases from V and 6 bases from J, the junction contained 6 bases not matched to a gene. This CDR3 has 13 residues. Per germline, CDR1 SGHAT and CDR2 FQNNGV. The CDR3 region has the DNA TGTGCCAGCAGCCCTGACAGGGAGAATGGCTACACCTTC. Translated, it gives CASSPDRENGYTF. Variable domain in full (rest from reference TRBV11-2 and TRBJ1-2): EAGVAQSPRYKIIEKRQSVAFWCNPISGHATLYWYQQILGQGPKLLIQFQNNGVVDDSQLPKDRFSAERLKGVDSTLKIQPAKLEDSAVYLCASSPDRENGYTFGSGTRLTVV.

The rearrangement joins TRBV24-1 to TRBJ2-3; TRBD1 matches at 7 bases. The length of the CDR3 is 14 residues. Germline V lookup: CDR1 KGHDR, CDR2 SFDVKD. Trimming removed 6 bases from V and 1 base from J; junction bases left unmatched: 3. CDR3 DNA sequence: TGTGCCACCAGTTTAACAGGGGGCACAGATACGCAGTATTTT. It yields the protein CATSLTGGTDTQYF.

The chain is built from TRBV4-2 and TRBJ1-1, with TRBD1 identical over 8 bases. This CDR3 is 14 amino acids long. Germline V gives CDR1 LGHNA, CDR2 YNFKEQ. The trim removed 4 bases at V and 11 bases at J, leaving 12 bases unmatched. CDR3 loop: CASSLDREGGRAFF. In nucleotides, the CDR3 is TGTGCCAGCAGCCTGGACAGGGAAGGAGGTAGGGCTTTCTTT.

This clone came up once. The chain has TRBV3-1 (or the pseudogene TRBV3-2) and TRBJ1-6, with D unclear. The CDR3 is 15 residues long. CDR1 and CDR2 from the germline V gene are LGHDT and YNNKEL (reference sequence). V was clipped by 8 bases and J by 7 bases, with 18 bases between them. The CDR3 bases are TGTGCCAGCTCGAAACAAGGGAGTTCGAATTCACCCCTCCACTTT. The encoded protein is CASSKQGSSNSPLHF.

J is TRBJ1-5 and V is TRBV6-6; possible D gene TRBD1, 6 bases. CDR1 is MNHNY and CDR2 is SVGAGI in the germline V gene (reference sequence). This CDR3 has 15 residues. V shed 6 bases and J shed 2 bases, with 14 bases lying between them. CDR3 residues: CASSELRGGNQPQHF. CDR3 nucleotides: TGTGCCAGCAGCGAACTCAGGGGAGGCAATCAGCCCCAGCATTTT.

The chain carries TRBV9 and TRBJ1-2, with D possibly TRBD1 on 6 matching bases. The CDR3 extends over 15 amino acids. V lost 3 bases, J lost 8 bases, and 20 bases lay in between. Germline V gene sequence: CDR1 SGDLS, CDR2 YYNGEE. As DNA, the CDR3 is TGTGCCAGCAGCGCCAGGGACAACCCCTCTGGGGGCTACACCTTC. It is translated as CASSARDNPSGGYTF. Using reference TRBV9 and TRBJ1-2 for the parts outside the CDR3, the full variable domain is DSGVTQTPKHLITATGQRVTLRCSPRSGDLSVYWYQQSLDQGLQFLIQYYNGEERAKGNILERFSAQQFPDLHSELNLSSLELGDSALYFCASSARDNPSGGYTFGSGTRLTVV.

This clone appeared once. This rearrangement joins TRBV4-1 to TRBJ2-1, with TRBD2 as a possible D gene (5 bases). The V end lost 0 bases, the J end lost 4 bases, and 19 bases lay between the germline ends. This CDR3 region has 18 residues. Germline lookup yields CDR1 MGHRA and CDR2 YSYEKL. Here the CDR3 DNA reads TGCGCCAGCAGCCAAGAAACCGAGACTACTCGACTTTACAATGAGCAGTTCTTC. This codes for CASSQETETTRLYNEQFF.

V is TRBV7-8 and J is TRBJ2-7, with TRBD1 as a possible D gene (6 bases). The length of the CDR3 is 12 residues. Looked up from germline, CDR1 is SGHVS and CDR2 is FQNEAQ. V shed 5 bases and J shed 6 bases, with 11 bases lying between them. CDR3 region: CASSLGQSEQYF. CDR3 in DNA: TGTGCCAGCAGCCTTGGACAGTCCGAGCAGTACTTC.

This sequence joins TRBV2 and TRBJ2-7; the match to TRBD2 covers 15 bases. The CDR3 loop spans 13 amino acids. Germline assignment: CDR1 SNHLY and CDR2 FYNNEI. V lost 8 bases and J lost 12; bases outside the gene matches: 8. DNA for the CDR3: TGTGCCAGCGGGGGACTAGCGGGAGGTAGTGGGTACTTC. Residues: CASGGLAGGSGYF. Together with reference TRBV2 and TRBJ2-7, the CDR3 gives the full variable domain: EPEVTQTPSHQVTQMGQEVILRCVPISNHLYFYWYRQILGQKVEFLVSFYNNEISEKSEIFDDQFSVERPDGSNFTLKIRSTKLEDSAMYFCASGGLAGGSGYFGPGTRLTVT.

The genes are TRBV28 and TRBJ1-1; the match to TRBD1 covers 7 bases. V gave up 6 bases and J gave up 4 bases; unmatched junction bases: 11. The CDR3 is made up of 15 amino acids. Germline lookup yields CDR1 MDHEN and CDR2 SYDVKM. The CDR3 loop reads CASSLETGRATEAFF. CDR3 nucleotide sequence: TGTGCCAGCAGCCTAGAGACAGGGAGAGCCACTGAAGCTTTCTTT.

The chain links TRBV6-2 or TRBV6-3 to TRBJ1-5; TRBD1 matches 8 bases. The CDR3 totals 15 residues. Germline lookup yields CDR1 MNHEY and CDR2 SVGEGT. V trimming: 6 bases; J trimming: 0 bases; junction bases outside the gene matches: 4. The CDR3 region has the DNA TGTGCCAGCAGCCCGGGACAGGTTAGCAATCAGCCCCAGCATTTT. It codes for CASSPGQVSNQPQHF.

The chain links TRBV18 to TRBJ2-5; maybe TRBD2 (5 bases). CDR3 length equals 14 residues. Per the germline V gene, CDR1 is KGHSH and CDR2 is LQKENI. V was shortened by 0 bases and J by 4 bases, with 9 bases between the two germline ends. The CDR3 reads CASSPPPGSETQYF. In nucleotides, the CDR3 is TGTGCCAGCTCACCACCTCCGGGGTCAGAGACCCAGTACTTC.

This rearrangement joins TRBV7-2 to TRBJ1-5, with TRBD1 identical over 12 bases. The CDR3 length is 15 residues. Germline V gene data show CDR1 as SGHTA and CDR2 as FQGNSA. With 5 bases clipped from V and 5 bases from J, the junction kept 4 bases outside the gene matches. The CDR3 DNA reads TGTGCCAGCAGCCTGGGACAGGGGGCTGATCAGCCCCAGCATTTT. Translation gives CASSLGQGADQPQHF.

Only a few counts were recorded for this clone. V gene TRBV5-1 combines with J gene TRBJ2-6; no firm D call. The CDR3 covers 17 residues. Germline CDR1 SGHRS, CDR2 YFSETQ. V dropped 3 bases and J dropped 1 base, with 14 bases sitting between them. The chain's CDR3 is CASSSPSGLSGANVLTF. In DNA, the CDR3 is TGCGCCAGCAGCTCCCCCTCAGGTCTTTCTGGGGCCAACGTCCTGACTTTC.

V and J are TRBV5-1 and TRBJ2-2; 9 bases fit TRBD2. The CDR3 runs to 16 residues. V was clipped by 7 bases and J by 4 bases; unmatched bases: 11. The germline V gene has CDR1 SGHRS and CDR2 YFSETQ. DNA of the CDR3: TGCGCCAGCGGCTGGGAGGGGACTAGCAGCACCGGGGAGCTGTTTTTT. Translation: CASGWEGTSSTGELFF.

The chain joins TRBV9 to TRBJ2-1, with 10 bases fitting TRBD2. The germline gives CDR1 SGDLS, CDR2 YYNGEE. Trimming took 0 bases from V and 2 from J; bases not matched to a gene: 5. The CDR3 length is 17 residues. The CDR3 DNA is TGTGCCAGCAGCGTAGATACTAGCGGGATCCCCTACAATGAGCAGTTCTTC. It encodes CASSVDTSGIPYNEQFF.

The V call is TRBV21-1, the J call TRBJ2-7; TRBD2 is taken as the D call from the table, unchecked against the DNA. TRBV21-1 is a known pseudogene. CDR3 length: 14 residues. The DNA for the CDR3 is TGTGCCAGCTTGACTAGCGGGGGATACTACGAGCAGTACTTC. This encodes CASLTSGGYYEQYF.

V is TRBV3-1 (or the pseudogene TRBV3-2) and J is TRBJ1-1; TRBD1 matches at 7 bases. Germline CDR1 and CDR2: LGHDT and YNNKEL (reference sequence). The CDR3 contains 15 residues. V dropped 4 bases and J dropped 1; count of bases not matched to a gene: 6. The CDR3 DNA sequence: TGTGCCAGCAGCCGAACTGGACAGGCGAACACTGAAGCTTTCTTT. This sequence encodes CASSRTGQANTEAFF.